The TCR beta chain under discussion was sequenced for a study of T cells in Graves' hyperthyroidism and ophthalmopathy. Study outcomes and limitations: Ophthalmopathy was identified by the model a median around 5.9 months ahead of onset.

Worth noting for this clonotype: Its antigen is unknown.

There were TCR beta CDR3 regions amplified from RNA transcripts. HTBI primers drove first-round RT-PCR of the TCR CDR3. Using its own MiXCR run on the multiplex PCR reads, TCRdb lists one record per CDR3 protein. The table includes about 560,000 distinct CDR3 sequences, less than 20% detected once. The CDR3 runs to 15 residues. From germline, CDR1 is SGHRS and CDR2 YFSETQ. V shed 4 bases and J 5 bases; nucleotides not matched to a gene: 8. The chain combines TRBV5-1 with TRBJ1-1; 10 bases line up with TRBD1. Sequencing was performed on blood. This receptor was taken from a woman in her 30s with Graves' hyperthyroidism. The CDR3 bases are TGCGCCAGCAGCATAAGGACAGGGGGATGGACTGAAGCTTTCTTT. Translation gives CASSIRTGGWTEAFF. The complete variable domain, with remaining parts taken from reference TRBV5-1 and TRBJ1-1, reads KAGVTQTPRYLIKTRGQQVTLSCSPISGHRSVSWYQQTPGQGLQFLFEYFSETQRNKGNFPGRFSGRQFSNSRSEMNVSTLELGDSALYLCASSIRTGGWTEAFFGQGTRLTVV.